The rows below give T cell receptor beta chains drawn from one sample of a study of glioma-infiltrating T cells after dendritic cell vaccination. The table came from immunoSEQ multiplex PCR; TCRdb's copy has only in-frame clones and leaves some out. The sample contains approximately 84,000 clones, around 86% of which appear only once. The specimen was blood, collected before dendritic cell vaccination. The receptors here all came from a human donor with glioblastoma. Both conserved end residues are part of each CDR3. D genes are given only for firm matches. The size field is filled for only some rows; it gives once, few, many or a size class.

TGTGCCAGCAGGCCCCCGGCGCGGGAGGGCGTCGGGGAGCTGTTTTTT,CASRPPAREGVGELFF,TRBV28,TRBJ2-2,few,TRBD2
TGTGCCAGCAGCTTAGGACAGGGGATAACAAGTGGGGCTTTCTTT,CASSLGQGITSGAFF,TRBV7-8,TRBJ1-1,.,TRBD1
TGTGCCAGCAGTAGACAGGGGAGCCCCTACGAGCAGTACTTC,CASSRQGSPYEQYF,TRBV6-1,TRBJ2-7,.,TRBD1
TGTGCCAGCAGCTTAATGGCGGGAGTAAACAATGAGCAGTTCTTC,CASSLMAGVNNEQFF,TRBV11-1,TRBJ2-1,.,TRBD2
TGCGCCAGCAGGCGGGACCCGGAATACTCTGGCCCTTATGGCTACACCTTT,CASRRDPEYSGPYGYTF,TRBV5-1,TRBJ1-2,.,.
TGTGCCAGCAGCTGGCGGGGGGAGACCCAGTACTTC,CASSWRGETQYF,TRBV7-2,TRBJ2-5,.,TRBD2
TGTGCCAGCAGCTTATCTGGACAGGGATTTGAAGCTTTCTTT,CASSLSGQGFEAFF,TRBV7-9,TRBJ1-1,few,TRBD1
TGTGCCAGCAGCCCCGGGACAGGGGCACTCAATCAGCCCCAGCATTTT,CASSPGTGALNQPQHF,TRBV9,TRBJ1-5,.,TRBD1
TGTGCCAGCAGCTTAGGGTTTCGCGGGAGCACAGATACGCAGTATTTT,CASSLGFRGSTDTQYF,TRBV11-2,TRBJ2-3,.,.
TGTGCCAGCAGCGTAGAAGGGACAGGAGAAGCTTTCTTT,CASSVEGTGEAFF,TRBV9,TRBJ1-1,.,TRBD1
TGCGCCAGCAGCCAAGACTACAGGGGCAATCAGCCCCAGCATTTT,CASSQDYRGNQPQHF,TRBV4-3,TRBJ1-5,.,.
TGCAGCGTTGTGGGGACAGGGACCTACGAGCAGTACTTC,CSVVGTGTYEQYF,TRBV29-1,TRBJ2-7,.,TRBD1
TGTGCCAGCAGCTTATTAAGGGACAGGGATTACGAGCAGTACTTC,CASSLLRDRDYEQYF,TRBV11-2,TRBJ2-7,.,TRBD1
TGTGCCAGCAGTTCACGGACAGGGGGCCCCCAAGAGACCCAGTACTTC,CASSSRTGGPQETQYF,TRBV2,TRBJ2-5,.,TRBD1